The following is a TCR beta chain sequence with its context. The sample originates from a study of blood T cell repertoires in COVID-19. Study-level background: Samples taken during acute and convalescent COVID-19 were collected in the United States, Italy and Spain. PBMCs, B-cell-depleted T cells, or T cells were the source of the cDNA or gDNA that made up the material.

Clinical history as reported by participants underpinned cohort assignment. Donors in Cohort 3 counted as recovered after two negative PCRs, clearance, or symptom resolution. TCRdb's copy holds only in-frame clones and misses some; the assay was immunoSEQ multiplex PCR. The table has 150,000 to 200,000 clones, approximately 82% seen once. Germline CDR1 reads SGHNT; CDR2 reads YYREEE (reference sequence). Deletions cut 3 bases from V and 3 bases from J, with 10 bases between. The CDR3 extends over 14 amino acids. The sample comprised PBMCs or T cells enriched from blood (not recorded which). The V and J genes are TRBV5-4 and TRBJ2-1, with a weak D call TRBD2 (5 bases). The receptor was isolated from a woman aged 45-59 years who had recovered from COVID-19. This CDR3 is CASSWERNYNEQFF. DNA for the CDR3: TGTGCCAGCAGCTGGGAGAGAAACTACAATGAGCAGTTCTTC.